This TCR beta chain came from a study of CD8 T cells in ankylosing spondylitis. After removal of 5 bases from V and 7 bases from J, the junction contained 1 base not matched to a gene. There are 14 residues in the CDR3. The germline V gene has CDR1 MNHEY and CDR2 SMNVEV (reference sequence). This clonotype was observed many times. Quantitative 5'-RACE with molecular barcodes produced the TCR beta libraries. TCRdb reprocessed the 5' RACE reads via MiXCR and lists one record per CDR3 protein. The sample carries about 240,000 distinct CDR3 sequences, roughly 8.6% recorded once. Sequenced: blood, either unsorted or a sorted T cell fraction (not recorded which). This clonotype originated in a male donor with ankylosing spondylitis or in good health (not recorded which). The chain joins TRBV27 to TRBJ2-1; 14 bases map to TRBD2. The CDR3 protein is CASSRLAGGNEQFF. The CDR3 bases are TGTGCCAGCAGTCGACTAGCGGGAGGGAATGAGCAGTTCTTC.